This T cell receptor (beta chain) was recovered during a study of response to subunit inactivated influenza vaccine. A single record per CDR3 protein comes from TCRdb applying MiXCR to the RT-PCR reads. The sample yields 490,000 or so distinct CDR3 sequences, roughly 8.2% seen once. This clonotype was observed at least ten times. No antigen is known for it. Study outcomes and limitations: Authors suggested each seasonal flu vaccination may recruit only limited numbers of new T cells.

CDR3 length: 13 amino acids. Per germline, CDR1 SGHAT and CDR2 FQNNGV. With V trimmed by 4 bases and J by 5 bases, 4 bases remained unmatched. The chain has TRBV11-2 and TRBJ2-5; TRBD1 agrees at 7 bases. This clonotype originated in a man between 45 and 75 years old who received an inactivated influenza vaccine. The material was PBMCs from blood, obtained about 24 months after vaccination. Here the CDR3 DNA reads TGTGCCAGCAGCTCATGGGACAGTGAGACCCAGTACTTC. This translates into CASSSWDSETQYF.